Below, 2 T cell receptor beta chains from the same sample are listed, as sequenced in a study of response to subunit inactivated influenza vaccine. One entry per CDR3 protein results from TCRdb running MiXCR on the RT-PCR reads. Here the sample spans 650,000 to 800,000 distinct CDR3 sequences, approximately 18% being singletons. The sample was PBMCs from blood, taken roughly 5 days after vaccination. The receptors originated from a man aged 45-65 years who received an inactivated influenza vaccine.

This rearrangement joins TRBV9 to TRBJ1-2, with D hard to call. Trimming pared 3 bases from V and 3 bases from J, leaving 12 bases between. The CDR3 totals 14 residues. Germline CDR1 is SGDLS and CDR2 is YYNGEE. CDR3 amino acids: CASSGDGVYYGYTF. The CDR3, as DNA: TGTGCCAGCAGCGGAGACGGTGTGTACTATGGCTACACCTTC.

Only a few counts were recorded for this clonotype. The chain combines TRBV24-1 with TRBJ2-1, with 10 bases fitting TRBD1. CDR3 size: 15 residues. Germline lookup yields CDR1 KGHDR and CDR2 SFDVKD. V lost 4 bases to trimming and J lost 6 bases; unmatched junction nucleotides: 5. The CDR3 region is CATSELTGGANEQFF. As DNA, the CDR3 is TGTGCCACCAGTGAGCTGACAGGGGGCGCCAATGAGCAGTTCTTC.